The 8 T cell receptor beta chains below were found in one sample sequenced in a study of blood T cell repertoires in COVID-19. Clones were read by immunoSEQ multiplex PCR, and TCRdb kept only the in-frame ones, dropping some. The data show about 250,000 clones, under 90% seen once. Material for sequencing was PBMCs or T cells enriched from blood (not recorded which). The receptor set was obtained from a man in his forties who had recovered from COVID-19.

V gene TRBV7-9 combines with J gene TRBJ2-5; 11 bases are shared with TRBD1. The ends lost 5 bases at V and 2 bases at J; junction bases unmatched: 7. CDR1 and CDR2 (germline): SEHNR, FQNEAQ (reference sequence). The CDR3 is made up of 16 amino acids. CDR3 loop: CASSLDRGRGQETQYF. As DNA, the CDR3 is TGTGCCAGCAGCCTGGACAGGGGGCGCGGGCAAGAGACCCAGTACTTC.

The chain employs TRBV6-5 and TRBJ1-2; D call uncertain. From germline, CDR1 is MNHEY and CDR2 SVGAGI. The V and J ends lost 8 bases and 0 bases respectively, with 10 bases between them. The CDR3 has 13 residues. The CDR3 DNA is TGTGCCAGCTGGGAGGCCACTAACTATGGCTACACCTTC. This translates into CASWEATNYGYTF.

This rearrangement joins TRBV15 to TRBJ1-5; 10 positions agree with TRBD1. The V segment lost 5 bases and the J segment 5 bases; nucleotides outside the gene matches: 6. CDR3 length: 15 amino acids. Germline V lookup: CDR1 LNHNV, CDR2 YYDKDF (reference sequence). CDR3 region: CATSGRTGGDQPQHF. CDR3 bases: TGTGCCACCAGCGGTCGGACAGGGGGAGATCAGCCCCAGCATTTT.

The chain uses TRBV3-1 (or the pseudogene TRBV3-2) and TRBJ2-7; D is undetermined. CDR1 is LGHDT and CDR2 is YNNKEL in the germline V gene (reference sequence). V lost 4 bases to trimming and J lost 7 bases, with 17 bases between them. The CDR3 spans 14 residues. This CDR3 reads CASSPLGRRGEQYF. CDR3 nucleotides: TGTGCCAGCAGCCCTCTGGGTAGGCGAGGAGAGCAGTACTTC.

The chain links TRBV5-1 to TRBJ2-4, with D possibly being TRBD2 (6 bases). The germline V gene encodes CDR1 SGHRS and CDR2 YFSETQ. The CDR3 has 15 amino acids. The V gene lost 4 bases and the J gene lost 7 bases, with 18 bases spanning the gap. The DNA for the CDR3 is TGCGCCAGCAGCGGGGGACTTCCGGGACGGAACATTCAGTACTTC. The encoded protein is CASSGGLPGRNIQYF.

The CDR3 region has the DNA TGTGCCAGCTCACCACCGCTTCGGCAGCGCTCTGGAAACACCATATATTTT. It yields the protein CASSPPLRQRSGNTIYF. The V and J genes are TRBV18 and TRBJ1-3, with D unclear. Trimming left V 0 bases short and J 0 bases short, with 12 bases between. The length of the CDR3 is 17 residues. Germline V gene data show CDR1 as KGHSH and CDR2 as LQKENI.

In its sample, this clone was seen once. The gene calls are TRBV11-3 and TRBJ2-5; 8 nucleotides align to TRBD2. Germline V CDR1 and CDR2: SGHNT, YENEEA. The J segment lost 5 bases and the V segment lost 4 bases, leaving 6 bases of the junction unmatched. The CDR3 runs to 14 residues. CDR3 loop: CASSYRAGEETQYF. The DNA of the CDR3 is TGTGCCAGCAGCTACCGAGCGGGAGAGGAGACCCAGTACTTC.

The chain recombines TRBV29-1 with TRBJ1-1, with 8 bases aligning to TRBD1. The CDR3 is 13 amino acids. Germline CDR1 SQVTM, CDR2 ANQGSEA. V was clipped by 7 bases and J by 5 bases; unmatched bases: 9. The CDR3 nucleotides read TGCAGCGAAACACAGGGGGGAGGAACTGAAGCTTTCTTT. It specifies CSETQGGGTEAFF.